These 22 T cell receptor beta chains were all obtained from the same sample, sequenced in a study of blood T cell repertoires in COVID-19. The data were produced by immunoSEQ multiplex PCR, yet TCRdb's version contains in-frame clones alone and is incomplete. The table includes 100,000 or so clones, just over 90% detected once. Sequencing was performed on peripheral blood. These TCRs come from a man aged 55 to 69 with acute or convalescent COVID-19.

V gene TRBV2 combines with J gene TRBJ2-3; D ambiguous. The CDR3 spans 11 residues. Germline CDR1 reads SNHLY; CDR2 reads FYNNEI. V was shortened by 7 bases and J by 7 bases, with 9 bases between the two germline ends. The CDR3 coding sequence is TGTGCCAGCAATCAGTTGAATACGCAGTATTTT. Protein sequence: CASNQLNTQYF.

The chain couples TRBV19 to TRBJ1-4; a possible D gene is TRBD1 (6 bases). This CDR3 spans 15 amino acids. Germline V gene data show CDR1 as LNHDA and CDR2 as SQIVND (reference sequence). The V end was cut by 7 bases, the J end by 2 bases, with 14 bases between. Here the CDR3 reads CASTLMTGTNEKLFF. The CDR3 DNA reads TGTGCCAGTACCCTTATGACAGGTACTAATGAAAAACTGTTTTTT.

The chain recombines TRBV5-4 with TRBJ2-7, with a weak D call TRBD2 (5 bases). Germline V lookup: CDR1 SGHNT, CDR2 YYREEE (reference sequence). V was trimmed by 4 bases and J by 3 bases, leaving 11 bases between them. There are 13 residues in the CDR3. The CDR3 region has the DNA TGTGCCAGCAGCCCTTCCGGGGTCTACGAGCAGTACTTC. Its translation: CASSPSGVYEQYF.

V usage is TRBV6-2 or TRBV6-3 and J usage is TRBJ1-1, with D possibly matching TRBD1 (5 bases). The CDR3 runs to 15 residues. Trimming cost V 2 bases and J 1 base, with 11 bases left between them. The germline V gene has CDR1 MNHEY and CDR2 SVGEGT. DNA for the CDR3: TGTGCCAGCAGTTACGATGCCAGGGCGAACACTGAAGCTTTCTTT. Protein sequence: CASSYDARANTEAFF.

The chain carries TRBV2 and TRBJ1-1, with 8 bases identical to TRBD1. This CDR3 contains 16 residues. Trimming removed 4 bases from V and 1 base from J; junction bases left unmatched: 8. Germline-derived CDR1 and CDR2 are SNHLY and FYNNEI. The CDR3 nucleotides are TGTGCCAGCAGTGGAGGGACAGGAGTACAGAACACTGAAGCTTTCTTT. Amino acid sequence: CASSGGTGVQNTEAFF.

CDR3 bases: TGTGCCAGCAGCTTAGGTCGCGATCAGCCCCAGCATTTT. This translates into CASSLGRDQPQHF. This chain links TRBV7-3 with TRBJ1-5; D remains ambiguous. CDR3 length: 13 amino acids. Germline CDR1 SGHTA, CDR2 FQGTGA. Trimming left V 2 bases short and J 5 bases short, with 7 bases between.

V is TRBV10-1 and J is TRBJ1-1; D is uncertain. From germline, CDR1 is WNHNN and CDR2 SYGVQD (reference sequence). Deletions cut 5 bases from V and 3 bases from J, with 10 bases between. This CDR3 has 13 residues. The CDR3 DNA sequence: TGCGCCAGCAGTCGGGAGTTTGACACTGAAGCTTTCTTT. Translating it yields CASSREFDTEAFF.

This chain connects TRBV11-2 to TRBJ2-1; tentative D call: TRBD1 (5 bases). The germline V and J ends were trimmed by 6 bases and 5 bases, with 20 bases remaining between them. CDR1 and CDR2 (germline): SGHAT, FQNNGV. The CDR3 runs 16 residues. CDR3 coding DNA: TGTGCCAGCAGTCAGGAAGGCAGGGTAGTCCACAATGAGCAGTTCTTC. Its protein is CASSQEGRVVHNEQFF. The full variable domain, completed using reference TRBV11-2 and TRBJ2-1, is EAGVAQSPRYKIIEKRQSVAFWCNPISGHATLYWYQQILGQGPKLLIQFQNNGVVDDSQLPKDRFSAERLKGVDSTLKIQPAKLEDSAVYLCASSQEGRVVHNEQFFGPGTRLTVL.

The CDR3 is CASSLEGHGLGETQYF. The CDR3 nucleotides are TGTGCCAGCAGCTTAGAAGGCCACGGGTTAGGAGAGACCCAGTACTTC. The rearrangement links TRBV7-9 to TRBJ2-5; D is uncertain. The germline V and J ends were trimmed by 1 base and 4 bases, with 16 bases remaining between them. CDR1 SEHNR and CDR2 FQNEAQ come from the germline V gene (reference sequence). The CDR3 has 16 residues.

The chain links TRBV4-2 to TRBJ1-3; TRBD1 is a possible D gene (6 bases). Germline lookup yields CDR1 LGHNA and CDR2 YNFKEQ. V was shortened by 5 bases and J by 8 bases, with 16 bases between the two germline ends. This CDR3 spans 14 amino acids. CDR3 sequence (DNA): TGTGCCAGCAGCATGACGAACAGGGAAGACACCATATATTTT. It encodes CASSMTNREDTIYF.

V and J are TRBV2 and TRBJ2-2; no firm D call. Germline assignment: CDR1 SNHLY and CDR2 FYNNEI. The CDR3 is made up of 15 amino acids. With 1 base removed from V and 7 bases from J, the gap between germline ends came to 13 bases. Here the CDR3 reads CASSEVIRVGGELFF. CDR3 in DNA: TGTGCCAGCAGTGAAGTGATACGGGTAGGCGGGGAGCTGTTTTTT.

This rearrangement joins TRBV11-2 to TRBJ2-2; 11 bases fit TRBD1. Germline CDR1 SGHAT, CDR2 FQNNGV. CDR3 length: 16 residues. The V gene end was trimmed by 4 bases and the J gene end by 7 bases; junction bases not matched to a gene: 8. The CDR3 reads CASSSRRTGGFGELFF. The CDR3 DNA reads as TGTGCCAGCAGCTCACGGAGGACAGGGGGCTTCGGGGAGCTGTTTTTT.

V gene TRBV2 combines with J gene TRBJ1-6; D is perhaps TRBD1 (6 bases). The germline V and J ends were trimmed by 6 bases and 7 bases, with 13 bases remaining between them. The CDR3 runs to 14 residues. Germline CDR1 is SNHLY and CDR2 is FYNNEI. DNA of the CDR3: TGTGCCAGCAGCCCGGACAGAGGCAATTCACCCCTCCACTTT. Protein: CASSPDRGNSPLHF.

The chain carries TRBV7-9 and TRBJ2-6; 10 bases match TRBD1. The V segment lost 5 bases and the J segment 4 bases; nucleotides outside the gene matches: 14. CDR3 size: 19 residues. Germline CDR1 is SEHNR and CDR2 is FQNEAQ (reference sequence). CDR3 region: CASSQRDRGLRLGANVLTF. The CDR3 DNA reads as TGTGCCAGCAGCCAAAGGGACAGGGGCCTCCGTTTGGGGGCCAACGTCCTGACTTTC.

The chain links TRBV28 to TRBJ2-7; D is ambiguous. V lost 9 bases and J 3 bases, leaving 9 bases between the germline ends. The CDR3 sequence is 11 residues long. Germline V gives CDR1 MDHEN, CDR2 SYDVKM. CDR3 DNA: TGTGCCAGTAGGAACTACTACGAGCAGTACTTC. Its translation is CASRNYYEQYF.

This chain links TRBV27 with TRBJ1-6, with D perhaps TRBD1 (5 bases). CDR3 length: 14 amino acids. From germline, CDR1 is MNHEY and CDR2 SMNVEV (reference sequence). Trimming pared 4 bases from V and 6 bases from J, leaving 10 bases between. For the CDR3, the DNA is TGTGCCAGCAGTTCGGCAGGGCCTAATTCACCCCTCCACTTT. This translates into CASSSAGPNSPLHF.

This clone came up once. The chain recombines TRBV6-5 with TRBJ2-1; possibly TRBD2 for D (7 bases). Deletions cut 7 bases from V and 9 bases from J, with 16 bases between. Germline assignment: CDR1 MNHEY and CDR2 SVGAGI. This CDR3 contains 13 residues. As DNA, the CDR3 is TGTGCCAGCAATAGGAGGGAGGGGGGTGAGCAGTTCTTC. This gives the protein CASNRREGGEQFF.

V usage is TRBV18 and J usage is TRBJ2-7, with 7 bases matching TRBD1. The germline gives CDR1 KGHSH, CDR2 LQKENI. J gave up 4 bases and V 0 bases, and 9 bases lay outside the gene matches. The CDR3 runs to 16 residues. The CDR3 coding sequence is TGTGCCAGCTCACCACCGGGGGTTCCAGGGGGATACGAGCAGTACGTC. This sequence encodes CASSPPGVPGGYEQYV.

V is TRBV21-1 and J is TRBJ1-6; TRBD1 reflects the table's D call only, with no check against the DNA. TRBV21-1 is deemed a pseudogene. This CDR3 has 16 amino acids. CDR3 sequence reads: CASSKAGTSHNSPLHF. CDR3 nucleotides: TGTGCCAGCAGCAAAGCGGGGACATCCCATAATTCACCCCTCCACTTT.

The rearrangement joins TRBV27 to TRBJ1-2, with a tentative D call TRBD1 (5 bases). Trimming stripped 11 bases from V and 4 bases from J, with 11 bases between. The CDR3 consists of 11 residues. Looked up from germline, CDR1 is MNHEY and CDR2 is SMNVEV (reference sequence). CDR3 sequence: CAAGGGYGYTF. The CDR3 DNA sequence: TGTGCCGCCGGGGGGGGCTATGGCTACACCTTC.

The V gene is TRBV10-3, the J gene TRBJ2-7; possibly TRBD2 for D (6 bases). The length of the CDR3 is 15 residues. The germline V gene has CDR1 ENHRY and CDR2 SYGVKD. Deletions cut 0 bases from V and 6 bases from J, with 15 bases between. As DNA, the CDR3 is TGTGCCATCAGTGAGTCATTATTAGGAGGGTCCGAGCAGTACTTC. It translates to CAISESLLGGSEQYF.

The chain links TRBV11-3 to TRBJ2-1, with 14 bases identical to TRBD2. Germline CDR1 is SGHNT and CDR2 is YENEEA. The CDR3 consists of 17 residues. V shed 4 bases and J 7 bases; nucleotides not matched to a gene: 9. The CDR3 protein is CASSYSGGLAGENEQFF. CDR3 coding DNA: TGTGCCAGCAGCTACTCCGGGGGACTAGCGGGAGAGAATGAGCAGTTCTTC.